This T cell receptor (beta chain) was recovered during a study of a mutant IDH1 vaccine in newly diagnosed glioma. General study points: Among top peripheral T cell clonotypes, changes seemed unrelated to pseudoprogression.

The germline V gene encodes CDR1 KGHSH and CDR2 LQKENI. The CDR3 has 13 amino acids. J lost 4 bases, V lost 5 bases, and 0 bases had no gene match. Described time point: baseline, week 1 (first vaccination visit). Treatment reported: pre-vaccination baseline after standard-of-care therapy. A word on this clone: What it binds is not known.

Sequencing was performed with immunoSEQ multiplex PCR; in TCRdb, only in-frame clones are kept and a portion is missing. This table has about 38,000 clones, roughly 92% appearing once. The chain employs TRBV18 and TRBJ1-1; TRBD1 matches 11 bases. The source material was PBMCs, sampled from a glioma patient treated with radiotherapy, temozolomide or both. The sequence was obtained from a man younger than 35 with glioma. CDR3 residues: CASSGTGGTEAFF. CDR3 DNA sequence: TGTGCCAGCTCAGGGACAGGGGGCACTGAAGCTTTCTTT.